Sequencing of this T cell receptor (beta chain) was carried out in a study (dated by TCRdb to between 2021 and 2024). Findings and caveats that apply to the study as a whole: Further investigation, including longitudinal sampling and assessment of a control group, is stated by the authors to be required.

Measured from the cysteine to the phenylalanine, the CDR3 is 15 residues long. The sequence is cut down to CDR3 DNA, 45 bases in frame from base 1. CDR1 and CDR2 were assigned from the germline V gene (reference sequence) as SEHNR and FQNEAQ. V loses 1 base at its end and J loses 5 bases; junction bases beyond the gene matches: 2. PBMCs were separated from peripheral blood, and TCR beta sequencing was performed on genomic DNA obtained from unsorted PBMCs. Survey-level sequencing on the immunoSEQ platform was used to profile TCR beta chain repertoires. Turning to the authors' computational methods: CDR3 amino acid length spectratypes and V-J pairing frequencies were compared, and repertoire diversity was measured with the inverse Simpson index. TCR beta CDR3 sequences were matched against VDJdb to annotate clonotypes specific to SARS-CoV-2, CMV, influenza A and EBV. TCRdb mirrors the immuneACCESS table, restricted to in-frame sequences. Some clones are absent from its copies; in checked studies, under half trace to an unresolved V gene, and the reason for the others is unknown. That table gives V, J and clone size, and the DNA gave D and trimming. The table for this sample lists roughly 68,000 clones; over 85% of them were counted only once. The ten largest clones capture around 4.6% of the sample.

Remarks on this clone: Its antigen is currently not known. No base quality values were provided; no much bigger clone lies one nucleotide off.

The source of this sequence is a man aged 35 to 55 with rheumatoid arthritis. The chain is assembled from TRBV7-9 and TRBJ2-3, with TRBD2 matching 11 junction bases. The sequencing input was PBMCs. The CDR3 protein sequence reads: CASSLVTSGRDTQYF. The bases are TGTGCCAGCAGCTTAGTTACTAGCGGGAGAGATACGCAGTATTTT.